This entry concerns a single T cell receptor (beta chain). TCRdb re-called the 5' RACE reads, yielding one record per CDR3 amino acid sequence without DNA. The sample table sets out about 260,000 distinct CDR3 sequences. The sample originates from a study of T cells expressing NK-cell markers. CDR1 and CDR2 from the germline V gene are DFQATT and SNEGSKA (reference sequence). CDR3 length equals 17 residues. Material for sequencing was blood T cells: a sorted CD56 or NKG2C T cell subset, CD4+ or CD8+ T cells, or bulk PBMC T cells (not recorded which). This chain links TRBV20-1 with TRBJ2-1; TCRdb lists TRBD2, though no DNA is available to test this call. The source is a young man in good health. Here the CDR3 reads CSATPRRGSGSLNEQFF.